This T cell receptor beta chain is from a study of blood T cells in healthy people across ages. Using a J-beta primer mix together with a sample-barcoded 5' primer, a second PCR was run for roughly 6 to 11 cycles. From the 5' RACE reads, TCRdb called clonotypes with MiXCR, one entry per CDR3 protein. The data show 1.5 million to 2 million distinct CDR3 sequences, with about two fifths seen just once and 23% held by the top ten. This clonotype came up a few times. Its target is not known. This CDR3 comprises 13 residues. Germline CDR1 and CDR2: DFQATT and SNEGSKA (reference sequence). The V gene lost 1 base and the J gene lost 5 bases, with 12 bases spanning the gap. Study-level findings and limits: Naive T cell percentage showed a strong correlation with the diversity of TCR beta.

Sequencing was done on a sample of blood. This TCR was recovered from a human donor in good health. The rearrangement uses TRBV20-1 and TRBJ2-7, with D tentatively TRBD2 (7 bases). The chain's CDR3 is CSARVAGANEQYF. The CDR3 DNA reads TGCAGTGCTAGAGTTGCGGGGGCCAACGAGCAGTACTTC.